Presented here are 9 T cell receptor beta chains from one specimen sequenced in a study of vaccination effects on CD4 cells after COVID-19. Sequencing was preceded by expansion of antigen-specific CD4+ T cells with viral peptide pools in the ViraFEST assay. Once cultured for nine to ten days, the cells underwent separation to obtain CD4+ T cells. The participants, recipients of two vaccine doses, got either BNT162b2 or mRNA-1273. The antigens for these receptors are not known. Only in-frame clones appear in the TCRdb table, and some are missing; sequencing was by immunoSEQ multiplex PCR. The data show approximately 31,000 clones, 65% to 75% seen once. The sample in question was CD4+ T cells from PBMCs cultured with HCoV-229E spike peptides, obtained after COVID-19 vaccination. The receptor set was obtained from a human donor who received a COVID-19 vaccine.

The rearrangement joins TRBV19 to TRBJ2-4, with D uncertain. Germline V lookup: CDR1 LNHDA, CDR2 SQIVND (reference sequence). The CDR3 is 13 amino acids. With 5 bases removed from V and 1 base from J, the gap between germline ends came to 6 bases. In DNA form, the CDR3 reads TGTGCCAGTAGTCCCGTGGCCAAAAACATTCAGTACTTC. Translation gives CASSPVAKNIQYF.

A remark on this clone: No DNA is shown, since the ends of the CDR3 on it are uncertain; the CDR3 is the one TCRdb lists. The rearrangement joins TRBV9 to TRBJ2-7; the table's D call, TRBD2, was not checked against the DNA. Ends included, the CDR3 has 14 residues. Germline CDR1 and CDR2: SGDLS and YYNGEE. CDR3 in amino acids: CASSVGVGEGSEYF.

The rearrangement uses TRBV4-1 and TRBJ1-2, with 7 bases fitting TRBD1. The V gene end was trimmed by 4 bases and the J gene end by 6 bases; junction bases not matched to a gene: 5. The CDR3 totals 13 residues. CDR1 and CDR2 from the germline V gene are MGHRA and YSYEKL. CDR3 bases: TGCGCCAGCAGCCCTCAGGGGGGACATGGCTACACCTTC. It yields the protein CASSPQGGHGYTF.

This chain joins TRBV2 and TRBJ2-1; D gene ambiguous. V was shortened by 4 bases and J by 6 bases, with 10 bases between the two germline ends. The CDR3 is made up of 13 amino acids. CDR1 and CDR2 (germline): SNHLY, FYNNEI. The CDR3 loop reads CASSGMTVNEQFF. CDR3 coding DNA: TGTGCCAGCAGTGGCATGACGGTCAATGAGCAGTTCTTC.

This clone was seen a handful of times. V and J are TRBV4-2 and TRBJ2-5; 11 bases agree with TRBD2. The CDR3 spans 14 residues. The V and J ends lost 3 bases and 7 bases, in that order; junction bases with no gene match: 4. CDR1 is LGHNA, CDR2 YNFKEQ, per germline. The CDR3, as DNA: TGTGCCAGCAGCCATAGCGGGAGGGGGGGGACCCAGTACTTC. Protein product: CASSHSGRGGTQYF.

The table lists this clone with a few counts. Written as DNA, the CDR3 is TGTGCCAGCAGAACTGGGACTAGTAGCTACAATGAGCAGTTCTTC. Amino acids: CASRTGTSSYNEQFF. This chain connects TRBV3-1 (or the pseudogene TRBV3-2) to TRBJ2-1; 8 bases line up with TRBD2. Germline V gives CDR1 LGHDT, CDR2 YNNKEL (reference sequence). After removal of 6 bases from V and 3 bases from J, the junction contained 7 bases not matched to a gene. The CDR3 runs to 15 residues.

The chain is built from TRBV3-1 (or the pseudogene TRBV3-2) and TRBJ1-4; 8 bases align to TRBD1. CDR3 length: 19 residues. CDR1 LGHDT and CDR2 YNNKEL come from the germline V gene (reference sequence). Trimming cost V 0 bases and J 0 bases; bases outside gene matches: 9. CDR3 protein: CASSQEGEAGGSTNEKLFF. The CDR3, as DNA: TGTGCCAGCAGCCAAGAAGGTGAGGCAGGGGGCTCAACTAATGAAAAACTGTTTTTT.

The rearrangement joins TRBV7-6 to TRBJ1-4; D not certain. The CDR3 extends over 13 amino acids. Per germline, CDR1 SGHVS and CDR2 FNYEAQ. The ends were cut back, 4 bases at V and 8 bases at J, with 11 bases in the middle. The CDR3 bases are TGTGCCAGCAGCTCCCTTCTTAAGGAAAAACTGTTTTTT. Protein product: CASSSLLKEKLFF.

This sequence joins TRBV5-1 and TRBJ1-2, with TRBD1 matching 7 bases. V dropped 0 bases and J dropped 4; count of bases not matched to a gene: 3. The CDR3 is 14 amino acids. CDR1 SGHRS and CDR2 YFSETQ come from the germline V gene. CDR3 amino acids: CASSLDTGAYGYTF. Here the CDR3 DNA reads TGCGCCAGCAGCTTGGACACAGGGGCCTATGGCTACACCTTC.